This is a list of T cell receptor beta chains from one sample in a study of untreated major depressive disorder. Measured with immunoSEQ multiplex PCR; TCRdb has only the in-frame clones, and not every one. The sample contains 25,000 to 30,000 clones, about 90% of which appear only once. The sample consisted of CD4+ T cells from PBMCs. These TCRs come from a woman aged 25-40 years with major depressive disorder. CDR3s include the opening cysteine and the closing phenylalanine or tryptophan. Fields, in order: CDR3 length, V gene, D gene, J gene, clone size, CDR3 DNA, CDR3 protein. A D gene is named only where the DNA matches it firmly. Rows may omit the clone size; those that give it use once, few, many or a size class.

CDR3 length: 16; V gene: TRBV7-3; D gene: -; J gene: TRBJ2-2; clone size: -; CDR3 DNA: TGTGCCAGCAGCTCGTCCGGGGCCAGGGGCACCGGGGAGCTGTTTTTT; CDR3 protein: CASSSSGARGTGELFF
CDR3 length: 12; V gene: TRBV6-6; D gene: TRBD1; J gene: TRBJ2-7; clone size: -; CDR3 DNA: TGTGCCAGCAGTCTCGGAACCGGGACAGGATACTTC; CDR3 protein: CASSLGTGTGYF
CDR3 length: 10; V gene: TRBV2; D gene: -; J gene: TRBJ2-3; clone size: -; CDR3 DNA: TGTGCCAGCATGTCAGATACGCAGTATTTT; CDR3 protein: CASMSDTQYF
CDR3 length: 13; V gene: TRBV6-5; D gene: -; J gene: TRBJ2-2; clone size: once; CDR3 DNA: TGTGCCAGCCTACAATCACACACCGGGGAGCTGTTTTTT; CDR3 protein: CASLQSHTGELFF
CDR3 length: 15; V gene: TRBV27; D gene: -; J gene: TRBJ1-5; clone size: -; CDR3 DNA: TGTGCCAGCAGTTTTGTGGGGGCGAGCAATCAGCCCCAGCATTTT; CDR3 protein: CASSFVGASNQPQHF
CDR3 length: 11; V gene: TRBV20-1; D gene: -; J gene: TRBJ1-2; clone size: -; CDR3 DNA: TGCAGTGCTATGGGTCTTGGAGGCTACACCTTC; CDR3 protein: CSAMGLGGYTF
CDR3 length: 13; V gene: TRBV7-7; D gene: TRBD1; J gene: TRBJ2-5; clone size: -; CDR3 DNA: TGTGCTAGCAGCAGGGGACAGGGGGAGACCCAGTACTTC; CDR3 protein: CASSRGQGETQYF
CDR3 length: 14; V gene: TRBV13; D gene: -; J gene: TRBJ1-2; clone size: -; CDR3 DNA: TGTGCCAGCAGCTTTCGGGCCTCCCAAGAGGTCTACACCTTC; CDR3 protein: CASSFRASQEVYTF
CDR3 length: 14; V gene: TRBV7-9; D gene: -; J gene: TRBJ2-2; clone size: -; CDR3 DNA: TGTGCCAGCAGTCTGCTAGGGAACACCGGGGAGCTGTTTTTT; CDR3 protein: CASSLLGNTGELFF
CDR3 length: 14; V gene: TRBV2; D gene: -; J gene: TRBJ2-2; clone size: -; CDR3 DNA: TGTGCCAGCAGTGGGACATTGAACACCGGGGAGCTGTTTTTT; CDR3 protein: CASSGTLNTGELFF
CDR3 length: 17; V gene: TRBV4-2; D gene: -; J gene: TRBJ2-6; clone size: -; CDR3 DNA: TGTGCCAGCAGCCAAGCAGCCGTCCGGGCTGGGGCCAACGTCCTGACTTTC; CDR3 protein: CASSQAAVRAGANVLTF
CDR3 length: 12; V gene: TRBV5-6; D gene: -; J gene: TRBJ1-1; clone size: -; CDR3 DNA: TGTGCCAGCAGCTGGCAGAACACTGAAGCTTTCTTT; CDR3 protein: CASSWQNTEAFF
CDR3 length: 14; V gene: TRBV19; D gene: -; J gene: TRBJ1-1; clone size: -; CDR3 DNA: TGTGCCAGTAGTATAGATGGTAGGTACACTGAAGCTTTCTTT; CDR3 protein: CASSIDGRYTEAFF
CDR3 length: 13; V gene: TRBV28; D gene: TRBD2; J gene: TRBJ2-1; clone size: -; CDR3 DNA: TGTGCCAGCACCAGGACTAGCGGGAGGCGGGGGTTCTTC; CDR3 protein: CASTRTSGRRGFF
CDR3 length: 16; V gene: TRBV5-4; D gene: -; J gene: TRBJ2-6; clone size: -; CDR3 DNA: TGTGCCAGCAGCGTTGACCTAGCCCCTGGGGCCAACGTCCTGACTTTC; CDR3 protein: CASSVDLAPGANVLTF
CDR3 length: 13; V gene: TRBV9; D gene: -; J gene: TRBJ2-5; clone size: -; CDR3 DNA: TGTGCCAGCAGCAAACTACTCGGGGAGACCCAGTACTTC; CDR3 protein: CASSKLLGETQYF
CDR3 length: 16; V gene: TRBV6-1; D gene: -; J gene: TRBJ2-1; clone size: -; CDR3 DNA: TGTGCCAGCAGTGAAGCGGGGAGGGGGGTGAGCAATGAGCAGTTCTTC; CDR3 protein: CASSEAGRGVSNEQFF
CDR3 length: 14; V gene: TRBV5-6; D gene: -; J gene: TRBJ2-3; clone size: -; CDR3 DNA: TGTGCCAGCAGCTTGTCGGGAGGCACAGATACGCAGTATTTT; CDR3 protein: CASSLSGGTDTQYF
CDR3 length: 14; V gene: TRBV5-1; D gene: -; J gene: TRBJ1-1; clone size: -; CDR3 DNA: TGCGCCAGCAGCCTCCAGGATCCGAACACTGAAGCTTTCTTT; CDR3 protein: CASSLQDPNTEAFF
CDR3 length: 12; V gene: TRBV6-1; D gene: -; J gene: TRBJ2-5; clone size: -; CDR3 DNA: TGTGCCAGCAGTGAAATTAAAGAGACCCAGTACTTC; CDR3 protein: CASSEIKETQYF
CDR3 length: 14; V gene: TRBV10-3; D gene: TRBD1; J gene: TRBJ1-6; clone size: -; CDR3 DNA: TGTGCCATCAGGTCCCAGGGGGGGAATTCACCCCTCCACTTT; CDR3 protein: CAIRSQGGNSPLHF
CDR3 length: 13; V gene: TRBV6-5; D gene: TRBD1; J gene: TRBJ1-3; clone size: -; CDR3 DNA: TGTGCCAGCAGTCCAGGGGGTGAAAACACCATATATTTT; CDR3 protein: CASSPGGENTIYF
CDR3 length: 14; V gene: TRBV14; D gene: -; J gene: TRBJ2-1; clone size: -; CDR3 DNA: TGTGCCAGCAGCGTTAGCGGTTACTACAATGAGCAGTTCTTC; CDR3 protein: CASSVSGYYNEQFF
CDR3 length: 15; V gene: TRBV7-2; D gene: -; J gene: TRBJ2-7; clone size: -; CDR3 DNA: TGTGCCAGCAGCTTCCTGTTTACCCAAGGGTACGAGCAGTACTTC; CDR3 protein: CASSFLFTQGYEQYF
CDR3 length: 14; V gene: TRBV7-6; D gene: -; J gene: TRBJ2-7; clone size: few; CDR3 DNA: TGTGCCAGCAGCTTAGCTGACGGGACCTACGAGCAGTACTTC; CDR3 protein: CASSLADGTYEQYF
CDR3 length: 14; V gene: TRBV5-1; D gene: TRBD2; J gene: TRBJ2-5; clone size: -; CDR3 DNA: TGCGCCAGCAGCTTGGGTGGACTAGAAGAGACCCAGTACTTC; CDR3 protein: CASSLGGLEETQYF
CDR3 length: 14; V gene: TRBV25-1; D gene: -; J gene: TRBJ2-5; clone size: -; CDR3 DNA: TGTGCCAGCAGTGTATCAGGGGCGTGGGAGACCCAGTACTTC; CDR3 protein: CASSVSGAWETQYF
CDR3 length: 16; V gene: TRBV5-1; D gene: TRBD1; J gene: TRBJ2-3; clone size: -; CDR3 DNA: TGCGCCAGCAGCATCCGGGACAGGGTAACTGAGGATACGCAGTATTTT; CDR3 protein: CASSIRDRVTEDTQYF
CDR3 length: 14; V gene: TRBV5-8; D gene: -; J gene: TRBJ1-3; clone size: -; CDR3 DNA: TGTGCCAGCAGCCCGGGCGGGTTTGGAAACACCATATATTTT; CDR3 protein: CASSPGGFGNTIYF
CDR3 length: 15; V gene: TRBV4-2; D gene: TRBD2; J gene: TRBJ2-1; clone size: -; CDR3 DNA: TGTGCCAGCAGCCAAGTCCGGGGGGCCTACAATGAGCAGTTCTTC; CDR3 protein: CASSQVRGAYNEQFF
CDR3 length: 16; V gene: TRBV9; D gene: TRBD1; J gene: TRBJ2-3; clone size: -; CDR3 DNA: TGTGCCAGCAGCGTAGCCCCCCAGGGGGGCACAGATACGCAGTATTTT; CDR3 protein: CASSVAPQGGTDTQYF
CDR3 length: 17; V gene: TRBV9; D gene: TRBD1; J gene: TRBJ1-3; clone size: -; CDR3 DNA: TGTGCCAGCAGCGTAGGTGGGACAGCAAACTCTGGAAACACCATATATTTT; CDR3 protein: CASSVGGTANSGNTIYF
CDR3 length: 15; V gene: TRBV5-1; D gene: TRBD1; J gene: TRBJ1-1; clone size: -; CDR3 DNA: TGCGCCAGCAGCTTGGTCGGGACAGGGGACACTGAAGCTTTCTTT; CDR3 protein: CASSLVGTGDTEAFF
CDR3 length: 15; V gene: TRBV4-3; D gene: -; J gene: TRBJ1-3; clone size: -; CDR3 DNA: TGCGCCAGCAGCCATCGGGTCGGATTTGGGAACACCATATATTTT; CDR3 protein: CASSHRVGFGNTIYF
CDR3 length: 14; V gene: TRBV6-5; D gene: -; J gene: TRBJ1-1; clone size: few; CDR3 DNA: TGTGCCAGCAGTTACTTACAGGGGAACACTGAAGCTTTCTTT; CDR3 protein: CASSYLQGNTEAFF
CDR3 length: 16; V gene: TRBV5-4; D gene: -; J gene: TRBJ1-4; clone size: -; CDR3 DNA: TGTGCCAGCAGCTTGGCCTCGGGGGCAACTAATGAAAAACTGTTTTTT; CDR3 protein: CASSLASGATNEKLFF
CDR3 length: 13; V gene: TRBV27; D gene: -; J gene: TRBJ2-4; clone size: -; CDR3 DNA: TGTGCCAGCATTAATCACGTGAGGAACATTCAGTACTTC; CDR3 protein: CASINHVRNIQYF
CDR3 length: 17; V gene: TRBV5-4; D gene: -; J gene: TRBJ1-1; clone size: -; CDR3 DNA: TGTGCCAGCAGCTTGGGTGCCCGACAGGATTTGAACACTGAAGCTTTCTTT; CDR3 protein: CASSLGARQDLNTEAFF